The 28 T cell receptor beta chains below all came from one sample that was sequenced in a study of T cell repertoires in cytomegalovirus infection. MiXCR, run by TCRdb on the reads, gives a single entry per CDR3 protein. The table has almost 500,000 distinct CDR3 sequences, roughly 12% seen once; the top ten hold roughly a tenth. Sequencing used PBMCs. These receptors came from a human donor in good health (CMV status not recorded). Some clones in this sample may be carry-over from other donors' samples.

This clonotype was detected many times. The chain combines TRBV5-4 with TRBJ2-6, with a tentative D call TRBD2 (5 bases). The germline V and J ends were trimmed by 1 base and 4 bases, with 12 bases remaining between them. The CDR3 totals 16 residues. Per germline, CDR1 SGHNT and CDR2 YYREEE (reference sequence). The CDR3 sequence: CASSLNSGVGANVLTF. CDR3 DNA: TGTGCCAGCAGCTTGAATTCCGGGGTCGGGGCCAACGTCCTGACTTTC.

This clonotype was counted ten times or more. The genes are TRBV6-5 and TRBJ2-1; D gene ambiguous. This CDR3 region has 11 residues. Germline V lookup: CDR1 MNHEY, CDR2 SVGAGI. Trimming removed 0 bases at V and 6 bases at J, with 0 bases between. The CDR3 DNA reads as TGTGCCAGCAGTTACTCCAATGAGCAGTTCTTC. This sequence encodes CASSYSNEQFF.

This chain links TRBV30 with TRBJ2-2; a possible D gene is TRBD2 (5 bases). The V and J ends lost 0 bases and 7 bases respectively, with 15 bases between them. This CDR3 has 15 residues. Per the germline V gene, CDR1 is GTSNPN and CDR2 is SVGIG (reference sequence). The CDR3 region is CAWSVVRRPRGELFF. The DNA for the CDR3 is TGTGCCTGGAGTGTAGTCAGGAGGCCGCGCGGGGAGCTGTTTTTT.

This clonotype came up many times. The rearrangement joins TRBV19 to TRBJ2-7, with 8 bases lining up with TRBD1. J lost 0 bases, V lost 4 bases, and 5 bases had no gene match. The CDR3 covers 15 residues. Germline loops: CDR1 LNHDA, CDR2 SQIVND (reference sequence). The chain's CDR3 is CASSTDRGYSYEQYF. In DNA form, the CDR3 reads TGTGCCAGTAGTACCGACAGGGGCTACTCCTACGAGCAGTACTTC.

This clonotype was picked up many times. In DNA, the CDR3 is TGTGCCAGCAGCTCAACGGGACTAGTACAACAAGAGACCCAGTACTTC. This sequence encodes CASSSTGLVQQETQYF. This chain links TRBV11-2 with TRBJ2-5, with 8 bases that match TRBD2. Germline V CDR1 and CDR2: SGHAT, FQNNGV. The CDR3 has 16 amino acids. V lost 4 bases and J lost 2; bases outside the gene matches: 9.

This clonotype was seen repeatedly, ten times or more. This chain uses TRBV7-2 with TRBJ2-7; tentative D call: TRBD1 (6 bases). The CDR3 is made up of 15 amino acids. Trimming removed 5 bases at V and 6 bases at J, with 20 bases between. CDR1 SGHTA and CDR2 FQGNSA come from the germline V gene. The CDR3 DNA reads TGTGCCAGCAGCGCCGAGACAGGTCCTATAGCCGAGCAGTACTTC. Amino acids: CASSAETGPIAEQYF. Complete variable domain (other parts from reference TRBV7-2 and TRBJ2-7): GAGVSQSPSNKVTEKGKDVELRCDPISGHTALYWYRQSLGQGLEFLIYFQGNSAPDKSGLPSDRFSAERTGGSVSTLTIQRTQQEDSAVYLCASSAETGPIAEQYFGPGTRLTVT.

This clonotype occurred many times. The V gene is TRBV6-1, the J gene TRBJ1-1; possible D gene TRBD1, 6 bases. The CDR3 loop spans 13 amino acids. Between the trimmed V and J ends, which lost 5 bases and 4 bases, there was a span of 11 bases. Germline CDR1 reads MNHNS; CDR2 reads SASEGT. CDR3 region: CASSQGFGTEAFF. The CDR3 nucleotides are TGTGCCAGCAGTCAGGGGTTCGGCACTGAAGCTTTCTTT.

This clonotype has a count of ten or more. This chain connects TRBV28 to TRBJ1-2; TRBD1 aligns across 9 bases. CDR1 and CDR2 from the germline V gene are MDHEN and SYDVKM. After removal of 6 bases from V and 9 bases from J, the junction contained 11 bases not matched to a gene. The CDR3 runs to 14 residues. The CDR3 DNA reads as TGTGCCAGCAGCGCGGGGGGACAGGGCTTGAGCTACACCTTC. This encodes CASSAGGQGLSYTF.

This clonotype has a count of ten or more. The chain combines TRBV30 with TRBJ2-7; 12 positions match TRBD2. CDR3 length equals 14 residues. The germline CDR1 and CDR2 sequences are GTSNPN and SVGIG (reference sequence). With 7 bases clipped from V and 1 base from J, the junction kept 5 bases outside the gene matches. CDR3 DNA sequence: TGTGCCTTGACGACTAGCGGGAGTTCCTACGAGCAGTACTTC. Translation gives CALTTSGSSYEQYF.

This clonotype was observed many times. The chain employs TRBV5-4 and TRBJ1-2; TRBD1 matches 7 bases. The CDR3 covers 13 residues. With 5 bases clipped from V and 8 bases from J, the junction kept 9 bases outside the gene matches. Germline V lookup: CDR1 SGHNT, CDR2 YYREEE (reference sequence). The CDR3 region has the DNA TGTGCCAGCAGTCGAGACAGGGTAGACGGCTACACCTTC. Its translation: CASSRDRVDGYTF.

This chain links TRBV28 with TRBJ1-1; TRBD1 agrees at 11 bases. Germline values: CDR1 MDHEN, CDR2 SYDVKM. The CDR3 has 17 amino acids. J gave up 10 bases and V 3 bases, and 16 bases lay outside the gene matches. The CDR3 here is CASSFWSFRDRGTRAFF. CDR3 bases: TGTGCCAGCAGTTTCTGGTCCTTCCGGGACAGGGGGACACGAGCTTTCTTT.

This clonotype was picked up many times. The genes are TRBV6-4 and TRBJ2-7; 7 bases line up with TRBD1. The CDR3 is made up of 19 amino acids. Germline assignment: CDR1 MRHNA and CDR2 SNTAGT. The ends lost 3 bases at V and 1 base at J; junction bases unmatched: 18. CDR3 bases: TGTGCCAGCAGTGAATTAGACGGAGACAGGGACGGATTTTCCTACGAGCAGTACTTC. This codes for CASSELDGDRDGFSYEQYF.

This clonotype was seen ten or more times. V is TRBV5-1 and J is TRBJ2-7; D is perhaps TRBD1 (6 bases). The CDR3 extends over 14 amino acids. Germline lookup yields CDR1 SGHRS and CDR2 YFSETQ. The V end was cut by 4 bases, the J end by 4 bases, with 15 bases between. The CDR3 DNA follows: TGCGCCAGCAGCAGCATACAAACAGGGTACGAGCAGTACTTC. This encodes CASSSIQTGYEQYF.

This sequence joins TRBV28 and TRBJ2-3; 10 bases map to TRBD2. Germline-derived CDR1 and CDR2 are MDHEN and SYDVKM. Trimming cost V 6 bases and J 1 base; bases outside gene matches: 4. The CDR3 loop spans 15 amino acids. The CDR3 reads CASRPSGSGTDTQYF. The CDR3 DNA reads as TGTGCCAGCAGGCCTAGCGGGAGCGGCACAGATACGCAGTATTTT. Drawing the rest from reference TRBV28 and TRBJ2-3, the complete variable domain is DVKVTQSSRYLVKRTGEKVFLECVQDMDHENMFWYRQDPGLGLRLIYFSYDVKMKEKGDIPEGYSVSREKKERFSLILESASTNQTSMYLCASRPSGSGTDTQYFGPGTRLTVL.

The J gene is TRBJ2-2, the V gene TRBV12-3 or TRBV12-4; D perhaps matches TRBD2 (5 bases). The CDR3 loop spans 13 amino acids. Trimming cost V 7 bases and J 6 bases, with 12 bases left between them. CDR3 sequence reads: CASTREGAGELFF. CDR3 DNA sequence: TGTGCCAGCACCAGAGAGGGTGCCGGGGAGCTGTTTTTT.

This clonotype showed up many times. The genes are TRBV29-1 and TRBJ2-3, with D possibly called TRBD1 or TRBD2 (5 bases each). V lost 3 bases, J lost 2 bases, and 6 bases lay in between. The CDR3 spans 12 residues. CDR1 is SQVTM, CDR2 ANQGSEA, per germline. The CDR3 here is CSVEGVTDTQYF. CDR3 coding DNA: TGCAGCGTTGAGGGGGTCACAGATACGCAGTATTTT.

The table lists this clonotype with many counts. The chain recombines TRBV28 with TRBJ1-2, with D perhaps TRBD1 (6 bases). The length of the CDR3 is 13 residues. The germline gives CDR1 MDHEN, CDR2 SYDVKM. V lost 5 bases and J 4 bases, leaving 11 bases between the germline ends. For the CDR3, the DNA is TGTGCCAGCAGTGGACAGTTCGGCTATGGCTACACCTTC. Its translation is CASSGQFGYGYTF.

This clonotype turned up a few times. This sequence joins TRBV7-9 and TRBJ2-5; no clear D. Germline loops: CDR1 SEHNR, CDR2 FQNEAQ (reference sequence). Trimming pared 6 bases from V and 2 bases from J, leaving 4 bases between. The CDR3 spans 11 residues. The CDR3 DNA reads as TGTGCCAGCAGTTGGCAAGAGACCCAGTACTTC. Its protein product is CASSWQETQYF.

The chain employs TRBV5-1 and TRBJ1-1; unclear D gene. Germline loops: CDR1 SGHRS, CDR2 YFSETQ. V gave up 3 bases and J gave up 1 base, with 10 bases separating them. This CDR3 has 14 amino acids. CDR3 residues: CASSSRTENTEAFF. CDR3 DNA sequence: TGCGCCAGCAGCTCTCGGACGGAGAACACTGAAGCTTTCTTT.

This clonotype was seen ten or more times. CDR3 in amino acids: CASSLAGGLAGGQFF. The CDR3 nucleotides are TGTGCCAGCAGTTTAGCCGGGGGACTAGCGGGAGGGCAGTTCTTC. The chain couples TRBV12-3 or TRBV12-4 to TRBJ2-1, with 15 nucleotides matching TRBD2. The CDR3 runs to 15 residues. The junction had 3 bases not matched to a gene; V was cut back by 0 bases and J by 12 bases.

V gene TRBV20-1 combines with J gene TRBJ1-2; 8 bases align to TRBD1. The V segment lost 2 bases and the J segment 4 bases; nucleotides outside the gene matches: 12. CDR3 length: 16 residues. CDR1 and CDR2 (germline): DFQATT, SNEGSKA (reference sequence). The CDR3: CSARPQPGTGRYGYTF. The CDR3 DNA reads TGCAGTGCTAGACCCCAACCCGGGACAGGACGCTATGGCTACACCTTC.

This clonotype was recorded at least ten times. J is TRBJ1-3 and V is TRBV6-6; D remains ambiguous. Deletions cut 4 bases from V and 0 bases from J, with 10 bases between. This CDR3 contains 15 residues. Germline V gene sequence: CDR1 MNHNY, CDR2 SVGAGI (reference sequence). The CDR3 DNA reads TGTGCCAGCAGTTTTGAAGGATCCTCTGGAAACACCATATATTTT. It translates to CASSFEGSSGNTIYF.

This clonotype has a count of ten or more. CDR3 sequence reads: CASSLVGGRRTDTQYF. Here the CDR3 DNA reads TGTGCCAGCAGCTTAGTTGGCGGGAGACGCACAGATACGCAGTATTTT. The V gene is TRBV7-8, the J gene TRBJ2-3, with 7 bases that match TRBD2. The CDR3 sequence is 16 residues long. After removal of 1 base from V and 1 base from J, the junction contained 5 bases not matched to a gene. Germline values: CDR1 SGHVS, CDR2 FQNEAQ.

In this sample, this clonotype turned up many times. The chain joins TRBV6-1 to TRBJ2-5; 9 bases agree with TRBD2. The CDR3 is made up of 13 amino acids. CDR1 is MNHNS, CDR2 SASEGT, per germline. The V segment lost 6 bases and the J segment 5 bases; nucleotides outside the gene matches: 4. The CDR3 DNA follows: TGTGCCAGCAGAGACAGCGGGAGGGAGACCCAGTACTTC. It translates to CASRDSGRETQYF.

This clonotype has more than one count but fewer than ten. DNA for the CDR3: TGTGCCAGCAAGGACAGATTTTCACCCCTCCACTTT. This codes for CASKDRFSPLHF. V is TRBV6-6 and J is TRBJ1-6, with D perhaps TRBD1 (6 bases). V was clipped by 7 bases and J by 9 bases, with 10 bases between them. Germline CDR1 reads MNHNY; CDR2 reads SVGAGI (reference sequence). The CDR3 is made up of 12 amino acids.

The chain recombines TRBV20-1 with TRBJ2-3, with TRBD2 identical over 9 bases. V was clipped by 8 bases and J by 0 bases; unmatched bases: 6. The CDR3 runs 14 residues. Per germline, CDR1 DFQATT and CDR2 SNEGSKA (reference sequence). The CDR3: CSSLAGASTDTQYF. CDR3 in DNA: TGCAGTTCATTAGCGGGAGCAAGCACAGATACGCAGTATTTT.

This clonotype came up a few times. The chain carries TRBV10-3 and TRBJ1-1, with D maybe TRBD1 (6 bases). The CDR3 has 13 residues. V lost 11 bases and J lost 0, with 13 bases in between. Germline CDR1 and CDR2: ENHRY and SYGVKD. CDR3 in amino acids: CASGGAMNTEAFF. Written as DNA, the CDR3 is TGTGCCTCGGGGGGGGCAATGAACACTGAAGCTTTCTTT.

The chain is built from TRBV20-1 and TRBJ1-5, with D unclear. The CDR3 loop spans 14 amino acids. The germline V and J ends were trimmed by 6 bases and 7 bases, with 19 bases remaining between them. CDR1 and CDR2 (germline): DFQATT, SNEGSKA (reference sequence). CDR3 nucleotide sequence: TGCAGTGCCCCCAAGGCTCGAATGGCGCAGCCCCAGCATTTT. The encoded protein is CSAPKARMAQPQHF.